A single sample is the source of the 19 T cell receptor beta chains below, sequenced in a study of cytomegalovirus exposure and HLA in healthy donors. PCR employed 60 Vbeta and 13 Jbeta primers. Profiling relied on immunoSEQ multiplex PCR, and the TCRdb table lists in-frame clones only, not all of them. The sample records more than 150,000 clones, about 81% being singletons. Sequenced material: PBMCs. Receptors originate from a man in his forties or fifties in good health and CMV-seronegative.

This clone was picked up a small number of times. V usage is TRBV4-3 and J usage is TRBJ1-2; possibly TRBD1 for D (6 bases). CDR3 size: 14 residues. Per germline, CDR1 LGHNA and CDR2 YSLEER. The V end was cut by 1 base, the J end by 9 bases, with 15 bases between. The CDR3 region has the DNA TGCGCCAGCAGCCAAGCCAGGGGCGTTGGCAGCTACACCTTC. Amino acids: CASSQARGVGSYTF.

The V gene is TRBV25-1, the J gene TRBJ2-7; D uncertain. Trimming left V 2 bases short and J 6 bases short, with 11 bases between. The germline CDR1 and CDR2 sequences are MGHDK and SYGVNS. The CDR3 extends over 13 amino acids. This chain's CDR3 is CASSEDPPGEQYF. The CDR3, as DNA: TGTGCCAGCAGTGAAGACCCCCCGGGCGAGCAGTACTTC.

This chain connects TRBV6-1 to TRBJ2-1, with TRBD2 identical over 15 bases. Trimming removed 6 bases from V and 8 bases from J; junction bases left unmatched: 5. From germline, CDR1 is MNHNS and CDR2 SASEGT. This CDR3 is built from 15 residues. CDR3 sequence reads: CASRGTSGRFDEQFF. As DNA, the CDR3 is TGTGCCAGCAGGGGGACTAGCGGGAGGTTCGATGAGCAGTTCTTC.

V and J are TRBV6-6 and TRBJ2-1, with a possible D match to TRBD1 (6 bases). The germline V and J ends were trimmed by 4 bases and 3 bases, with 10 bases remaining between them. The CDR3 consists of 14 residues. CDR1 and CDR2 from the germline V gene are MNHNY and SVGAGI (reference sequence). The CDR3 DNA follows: TGTGCCAGCAGTTTGACAGGTGACTACAATGAGCAGTTCTTC. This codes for CASSLTGDYNEQFF.

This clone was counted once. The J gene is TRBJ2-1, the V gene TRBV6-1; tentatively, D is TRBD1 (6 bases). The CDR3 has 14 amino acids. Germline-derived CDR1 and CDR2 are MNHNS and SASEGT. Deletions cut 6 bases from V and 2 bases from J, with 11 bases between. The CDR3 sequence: CASRAGETYNEQFF. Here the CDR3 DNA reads TGTGCCAGCAGGGCAGGGGAAACCTACAATGAGCAGTTCTTC.

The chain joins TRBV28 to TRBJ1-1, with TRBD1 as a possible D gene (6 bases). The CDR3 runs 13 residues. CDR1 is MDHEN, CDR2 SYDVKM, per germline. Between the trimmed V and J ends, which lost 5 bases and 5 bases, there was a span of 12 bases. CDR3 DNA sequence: TGTGCCAGCAGTAGCCTGGACAGTACTGAAGCTTTCTTT. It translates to CASSSLDSTEAFF. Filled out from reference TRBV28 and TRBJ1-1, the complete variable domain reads DVKVTQSSRYLVKRTGEKVFLECVQDMDHENMFWYRQDPGLGLRLIYFSYDVKMKEKGDIPEGYSVSREKKERFSLILESASTNQTSMYLCASSSLDSTEAFFGQGTRLTVV.

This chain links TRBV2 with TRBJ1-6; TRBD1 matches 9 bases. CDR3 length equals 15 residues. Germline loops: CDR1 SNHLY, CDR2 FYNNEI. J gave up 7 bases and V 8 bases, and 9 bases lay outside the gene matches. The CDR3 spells CASRGQGVGNSPLHF. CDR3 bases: TGTGCCAGCCGGGGACAGGGTGTCGGGAATTCACCCCTCCACTTT. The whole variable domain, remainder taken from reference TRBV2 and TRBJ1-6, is EPEVTQTPSHQVTQMGQEVILRCVPISNHLYFYWYRQILGQKVEFLVSFYNNEISEKSEIFDDQFSVERPDGSNFTLKIRSTKLEDSAMYFCASRGQGVGNSPLHFGNGTRLTVT.

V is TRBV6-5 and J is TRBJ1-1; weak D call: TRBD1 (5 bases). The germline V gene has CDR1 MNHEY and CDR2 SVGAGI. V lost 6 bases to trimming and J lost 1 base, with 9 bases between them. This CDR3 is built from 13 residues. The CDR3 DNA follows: TGTGCCAGCAGAAGACAGAGGAACACTGAAGCTTTCTTT. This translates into CASRRQRNTEAFF.

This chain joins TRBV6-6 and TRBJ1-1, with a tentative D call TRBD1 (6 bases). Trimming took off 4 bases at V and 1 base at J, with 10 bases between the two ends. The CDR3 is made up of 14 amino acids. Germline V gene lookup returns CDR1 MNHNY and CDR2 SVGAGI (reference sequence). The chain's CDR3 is CASSWGQRNTEAFF. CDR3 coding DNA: TGTGCCAGCAGTTGGGGACAAAGGAACACTGAAGCTTTCTTT.

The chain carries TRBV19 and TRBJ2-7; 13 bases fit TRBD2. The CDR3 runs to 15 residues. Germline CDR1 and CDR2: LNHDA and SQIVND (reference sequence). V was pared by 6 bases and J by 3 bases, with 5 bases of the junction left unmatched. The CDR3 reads CASSAGTSGIYEQYF. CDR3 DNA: TGTGCCAGTAGCGCCGGGACTAGCGGGATCTACGAGCAGTACTTC.

CDR3 amino acids: CASSFSQEAYNSPLHF. The CDR3 coding sequence is TGTGCCAGCAGCTTTTCCCAGGAAGCATACAATTCACCCCTCCACTTT. The J gene is TRBJ1-6, the V gene TRBV11-2; D gene unclear. The CDR3 totals 16 residues. Between the trimmed V and J ends, which lost 3 bases and 7 bases, there was a span of 16 bases. Looked up from germline, CDR1 is SGHAT and CDR2 is FQNNGV.

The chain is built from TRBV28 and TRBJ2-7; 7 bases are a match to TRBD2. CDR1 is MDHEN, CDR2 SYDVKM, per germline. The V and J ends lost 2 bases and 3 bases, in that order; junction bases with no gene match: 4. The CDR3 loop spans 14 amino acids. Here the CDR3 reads CASSLRGRDYEQYF. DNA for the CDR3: TGTGCCAGCAGTTTACGGGGGAGGGACTACGAGCAGTACTTC.

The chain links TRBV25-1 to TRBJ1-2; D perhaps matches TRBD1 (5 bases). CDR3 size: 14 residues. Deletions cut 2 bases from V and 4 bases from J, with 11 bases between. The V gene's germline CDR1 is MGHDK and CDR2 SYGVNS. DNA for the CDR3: TGTGCCAGCAGTGAAACGGAGGGGATCTATGGCTACACCTTC. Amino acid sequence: CASSETEGIYGYTF.

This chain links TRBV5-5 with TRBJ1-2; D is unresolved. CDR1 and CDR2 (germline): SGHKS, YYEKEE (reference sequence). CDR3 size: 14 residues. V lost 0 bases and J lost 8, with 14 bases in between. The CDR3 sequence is CASSLGSGSGGYTF. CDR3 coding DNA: TGTGCCAGCAGCTTGGGATCCGGGTCTGGGGGCTACACCTTC. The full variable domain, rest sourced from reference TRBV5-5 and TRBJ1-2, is DAGVTQSPTHLIKTRGQQVTLRCSPISGHKSVSWYQQVLGQGPQFIFQYYEKEERGRGNFPDRFSARQFPNYSSELNVNALLLGDSALYLCASSLGSGSGGYTFGSGTRLTVV.

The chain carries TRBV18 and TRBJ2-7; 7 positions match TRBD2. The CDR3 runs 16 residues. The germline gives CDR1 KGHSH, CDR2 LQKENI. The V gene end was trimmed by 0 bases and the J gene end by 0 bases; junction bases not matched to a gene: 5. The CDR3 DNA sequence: TGTGCCAGCTCACCACCGGCGGGGGACCACTCCTACGAGCAGTACTTC. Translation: CASSPPAGDHSYEQYF.

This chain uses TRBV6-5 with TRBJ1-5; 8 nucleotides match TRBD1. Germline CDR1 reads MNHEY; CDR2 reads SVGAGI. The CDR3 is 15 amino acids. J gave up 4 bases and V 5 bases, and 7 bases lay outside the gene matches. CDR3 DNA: TGTGCCAGCAGTCGACTACAGGGGGGAAATCAGCCCCAGCATTTT. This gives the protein CASSRLQGGNQPQHF.

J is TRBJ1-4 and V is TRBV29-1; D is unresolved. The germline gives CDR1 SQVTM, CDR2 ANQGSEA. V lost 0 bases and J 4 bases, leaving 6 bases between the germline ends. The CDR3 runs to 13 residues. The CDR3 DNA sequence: TGCAGCGTTGAAGAGTACAGTAATGAAAAACTGTTTTTT. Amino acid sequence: CSVEEYSNEKLFF.

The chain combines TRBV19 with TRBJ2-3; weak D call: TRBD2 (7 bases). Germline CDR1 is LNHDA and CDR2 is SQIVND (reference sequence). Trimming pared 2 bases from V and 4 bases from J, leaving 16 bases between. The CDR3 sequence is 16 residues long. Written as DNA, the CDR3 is TGTGCCAGTAGTATACTGGGGGGGGGCCCCGCAGATACGCAGTATTTT. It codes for CASSILGGGPADTQYF.

Here the CDR3 reads CATSRGQQETQYF. Here the CDR3 DNA reads TGTGCCACCAGCAGGGGACAGCAAGAGACCCAGTACTTC. V and J are TRBV15 and TRBJ2-5; 7 bases fit TRBD1. This CDR3 has 13 residues. Looked up from germline, CDR1 is LNHNV and CDR2 is YYDKDF (reference sequence). The junction had 0 bases not matched to a gene; V was cut back by 3 bases and J by 2 bases.